Listed below are T cell receptor beta chains from one sample, sequenced in a study of blood T cell repertoires in COVID-19. Only in-frame clones appear in the TCRdb table, and some are missing; sequencing was by immunoSEQ multiplex PCR. The repertoire holds around 300,000 clones, with roughly 89% as singletons. Sample: peripheral blood. The receptors come from a man between 45 and 60 years old with acute or convalescent COVID-19. CDR3s include the opening cysteine and the closing phenylalanine or tryptophan. D genes are given only for firm matches.

j_call | v_call | d_call | cdr3_aa
TRBJ2-7 | TRBV21-1 | - | CAGKAGVPYEQYF
TRBJ1-5 | TRBV30 | - | CAWSPAASGQPQHF
TRBJ2-7 | TRBV3-1/TRBV3-2 | - | CASSQNPTRASYEQYF
TRBJ1-1 | TRBV30 | - | CAWSSDSYEAFF
TRBJ1-6 | TRBV5-6 | - | CASSPKGWGGADNSPLHF
TRBJ1-2 | TRBV5-1 | - | CASSFFPSDGYTF
TRBJ2-7 | TRBV10-2 | TRBD1 | CASTPDRGLHEQYF
TRBJ1-2 | TRBV11-2 | - | CASSGGGSMHYGYTF
TRBJ2-1 | TRBV6-1 | - | CASSDGSYNEQFF
TRBJ1-4 | TRBV12-5 | - | CASGSSLGELFF
TRBJ2-7 | TRBV3-1/TRBV3-2 | - | CASSQVGGREQYF
TRBJ2-3 | TRBV10-3 | - | CAISESGRVADTQYF
TRBJ1-5 | TRBV23-1 | TRBD1 | CASSRPGQGNNQPQHF
TRBJ1-2 | TRBV4-1 | - | CASSRGVYGYTF
TRBJ2-3 | TRBV19 | - | CASSRTGHNTDTQYF
TRBJ1-2 | TRBV4-1 | - | CASSQVNYGYTF
TRBJ1-3 | TRBV30 | - | CAWRDLRRGGNTIYF
TRBJ1-1 | TRBV29-1 | - | CSVENRDNTEAFF
TRBJ2-5 | TRBV14 | TRBD1 | CASSQTDRVGTQYF
TRBJ2-1 | TRBV19 | - | CASMGSYSYNEQFF
TRBJ2-7 | TRBV7-3 | - | CASSLTGGYEQYF
TRBJ1-4 | TRBV30 | - | CAWSPSLVNEKLFF
TRBJ2-6 | TRBV19 | - | CASSPSSGANVLTF
TRBJ2-3 | TRBV15 | - | CATSSLGVDTQYF
TRBJ1-1 | TRBV5-1 | TRBD1 | CASSLAGQGISEAFF
TRBJ2-7 | TRBV19 | TRBD2 | CASSDRGDRPYEQYF
TRBJ2-7 | TRBV5-5 | - | CASSPHRGEQYF
TRBJ2-7 | TRBV6-8 | - | CASSKTGGVHEQYF
TRBJ1-1 | TRBV10-3 | TRBD1 | CAISPGDRGEAFF
TRBJ1-1 | TRBV3-1/TRBV3-2 | TRBD1 | CASRTGAGGTEAFF
TRBJ1-2 | TRBV5-8 | - | CASSPAGGAWYGYTF
TRBJ1-5 | TRBV10-3 | - | CAISGSPGGGQPQHF
TRBJ2-2 | TRBV7-3 | - | CASSSGGANTGELFF
TRBJ2-1 | TRBV7-9 | - | CASSGEGHPGDNEQFF
TRBJ2-2 | TRBV5-4 | TRBD2 | CASSLGTSGNTGELFF
TRBJ1-1 | TRBV6-6 | TRBD1 | CASRRQGGEAFF
TRBJ1-4 | TRBV12-3/TRBV12-4 | - | CAAGRGVEKLFF
TRBJ1-2 | TRBV5-1 | - | CASSFPGVDGYTF
TRBJ1-1 | TRBV27 | - | CASSFRWRNTEAFF
TRBJ2-2 | TRBV7-2 | TRBD2 | CASSLVPIAGLNTGELFF
TRBJ1-1 | TRBV4-2 | - | CASSQEGTSFTEAFF
TRBJ2-2 | TRBV6-5 | - | CASRSTGELFF
TRBJ1-1 | TRBV10-2 | TRBD1 | CASSQQGGTEAFF
TRBJ1-1 | TRBV11-2 | TRBD1 | CASSPRSGQGLTGAFF
TRBJ2-3 | TRBV18 | TRBD1 | CASSSGTGSIADTQYF
TRBJ2-5 | TRBV6-1 | - | CASSEWGRQETQYF
TRBJ2-2 | TRBV18 | TRBD2 | CASSPPSAGGTGELFF
TRBJ1-4 | TRBV6-6 | - | CASSYATGNEKLFF
TRBJ2-5 | TRBV4-2 | - | CASSRGLGETQYF
TRBJ1-2 | TRBV6-5 | TRBD1 | CASSYSTGLDYGYTF
TRBJ1-2 | TRBV12-3/TRBV12-4 | - | CASRPGSYYGYTF
TRBJ1-5 | TRBV6-6 | - | CASSTGVRNQPQHF
TRBJ1-1 | TRBV3-1/TRBV3-2 | - | CASSPRGNTEAFF
TRBJ2-5 | TRBV6-5 | - | CASSYSGWARGETQYF
TRBJ2-1 | TRBV5-6 | - | CASSLRGRNEQFF
TRBJ2-1 | TRBV4-1 | TRBD2 | CASSKLAGGNNEQFF
TRBJ2-1 | TRBV19 | - | CASSTATGPYNEQFF
TRBJ1-5 | TRBV7-9 | - | CASQGSRGDQPQHF
TRBJ1-2 | TRBV21-1 | - | CASSKAQGLLYGYTF
TRBJ2-3 | TRBV10-1 | TRBD2 | CASSESGPAGGVPDTQYF